The present T cell receptor (beta chain) was sequenced within a study of blood T cell repertoires in COVID-19 (dated by TCRdb to 2018 to 2020). The study in broad terms: Samples covering the acute and convalescent phases of COVID-19 were provided by collaborators in the United States, Italy and Spain. Where available, HLA class I and class II types were taken from metadata supplied by the sample provider and were not determined by assay-based typing. The prospective study material was composed of cDNA or gDNA derived from T cells, B-cell-depleted T cells, or PBMCs. Nearly every sample came with metadata listing a de-identified subject ID, COVID-19 status, age in years and sex. The repertoires were made available in a free public database intended to serve as a resource for research on the immune response to SARS-CoV-2. Samples were obtained from the ongoing ImmuneRACE study (first 160 participants) and from over 1,000 subjects provided by 6 global collaborators. The dataset comprised deeply sampled blood TCRbeta repertoires from subjects exposed to, actively infected with, or recovered from COVID-19. What the study reported, not specific to this receptor: Clinical and demographic metadata were provided uncurated, with the amount varying by source and participant.

Taken from cysteine to phenylalanine, the CDR3 has 17 residues. CDR3 DNA is the only sequence kept; it has 51 bases, read in frame from the first base. Based on the germline V gene, the CDR1 and CDR2 sequences are SGDLS and YYNGEE. The junction carries 15 bases between V and J, which are trimmed by 0 bases and 2 bases respectively. Collaborating institutions collected whole blood in K2EDTA tubes following their own protocols. Collaborator samples were shipped for TCRbeta analysis as frozen whole blood, isolated PBMCs, or DNA extracted from either sample type. Details on this clone: Its binding antigen is unknown. No much larger clone is present one base from it, and per-base qualities are unavailable.

The immunoSEQ Assay, a bias-controlled multiplex PCR, was used to amplify TCRbeta CDR3 regions from genomic DNA. On the authors' methods: The number of nucleated cells in each sample was estimated by amplification of reference gene primers within the assay. To quantify the absolute abundance of each unique TCRbeta CDR3 rearrangement, sequence reads were collapsed and filtered. For each sample, productive Simpson clonality was calculated as the square root of Simpson's diversity index across productive rearrangements. The clones in this table, taken by TCRdb from immuneACCESS, are in-frame only. Not every clone is retained; where verified, under half of the shortfall comes from an unresolved V gene, and the cause of the rest is unknown. That table supplies the V and J calls and clone size; D and trimming were determined from the DNA. The sample has just over 300,000 clones on record, around 87% of them singletons. The top ten clonotypes cover roughly 2% of the sample.

The chain was built from TRBV9 and TRBJ1-3; a tentative D match to TRBD1 spans 5 bases. Sequencing was done on a sample of peripheral blood. This clonotype was sampled from a man younger than 35 with active or convalescent COVID-19. The CDR3 reads CASSVGTPHGPGNTIYF. The nucleotide sequence reads as follows: TGTGCCAGCAGCGTAGGGACACCACATGGGCCTGGAAACACCATATATTTT.